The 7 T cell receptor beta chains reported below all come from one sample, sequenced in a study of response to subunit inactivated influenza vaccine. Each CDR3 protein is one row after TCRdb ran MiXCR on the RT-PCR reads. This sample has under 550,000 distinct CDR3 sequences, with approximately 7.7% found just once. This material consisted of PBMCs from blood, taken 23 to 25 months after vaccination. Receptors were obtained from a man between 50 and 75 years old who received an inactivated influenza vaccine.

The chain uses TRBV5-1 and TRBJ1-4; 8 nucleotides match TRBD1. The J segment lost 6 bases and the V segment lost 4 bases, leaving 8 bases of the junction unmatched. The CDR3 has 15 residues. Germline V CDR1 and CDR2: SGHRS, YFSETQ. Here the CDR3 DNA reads TGCGCCAGCAGCCCCTGGGGACAGGAGGATGAAAAACTGTTTTTT. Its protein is CASSPWGQEDEKLFF.

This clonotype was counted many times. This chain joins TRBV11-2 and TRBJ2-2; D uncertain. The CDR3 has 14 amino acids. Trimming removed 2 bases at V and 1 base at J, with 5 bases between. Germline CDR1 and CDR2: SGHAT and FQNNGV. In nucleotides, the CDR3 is TGTGCCAGCAGCTTACTGGAGAACACCGGGGAGCTGTTTTTT. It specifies CASSLLENTGELFF.

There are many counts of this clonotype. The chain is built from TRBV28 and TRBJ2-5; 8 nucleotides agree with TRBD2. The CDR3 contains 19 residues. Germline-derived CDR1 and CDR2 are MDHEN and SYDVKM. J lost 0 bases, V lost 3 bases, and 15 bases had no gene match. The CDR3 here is CASSFNAGRTSRYQETQYF. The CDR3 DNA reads TGTGCCAGCAGTTTTAATGCGGGCAGGACTAGCAGGTACCAAGAGACCCAGTACTTC.

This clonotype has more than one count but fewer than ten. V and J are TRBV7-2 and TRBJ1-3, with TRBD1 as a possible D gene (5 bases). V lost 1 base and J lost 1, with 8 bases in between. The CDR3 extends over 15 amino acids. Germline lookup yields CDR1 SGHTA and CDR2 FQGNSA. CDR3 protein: CASSLGAGSGNTIYF. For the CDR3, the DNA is TGTGCCAGCAGCTTAGGTGCAGGGTCTGGAAACACCATATATTTT. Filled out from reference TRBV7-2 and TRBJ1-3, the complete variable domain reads GAGVSQSPSNKVTEKGKDVELRCDPISGHTALYWYRQSLGQGLEFLIYFQGNSAPDKSGLPSDRFSAERTGGSVSTLTIQRTQQEDSAVYLCASSLGAGSGNTIYFGEGSWLTVV.

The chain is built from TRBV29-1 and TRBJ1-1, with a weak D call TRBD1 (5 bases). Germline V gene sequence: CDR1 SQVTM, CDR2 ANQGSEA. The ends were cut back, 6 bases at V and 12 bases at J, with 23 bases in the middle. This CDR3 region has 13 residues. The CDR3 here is CSVGGSLTGKTFF. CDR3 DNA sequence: TGCAGCGTGGGCGGGTCCTTAACAGGAAAAACTTTCTTT.

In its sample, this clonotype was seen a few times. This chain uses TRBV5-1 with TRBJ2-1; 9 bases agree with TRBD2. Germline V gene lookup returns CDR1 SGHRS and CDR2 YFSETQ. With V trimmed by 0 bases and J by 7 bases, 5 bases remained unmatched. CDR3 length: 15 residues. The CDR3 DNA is TGCGCCAGCAGCTTGGAGGCGGGGGGGCTGAATGAGCAGTTCTTC. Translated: CASSLEAGGLNEQFF.

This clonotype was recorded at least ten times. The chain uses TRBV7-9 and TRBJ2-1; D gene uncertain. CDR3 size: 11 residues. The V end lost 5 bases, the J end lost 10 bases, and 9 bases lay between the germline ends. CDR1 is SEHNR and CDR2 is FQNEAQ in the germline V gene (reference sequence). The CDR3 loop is CASSKLQEQFF. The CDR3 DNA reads TGTGCCAGCAGCAAATTACAGGAGCAGTTCTTC.